The 5 T cell receptor beta chains in this list originate from one sample, sequenced in a study of OX40 agonist ivuxolimab in advanced cancers. Measured with immunoSEQ multiplex PCR; TCRdb has only the in-frame clones, and not every one. This sample yields about 100,000 clones, of which approximately 90% are seen a single time; about 0.49% belongs to the top ten. Sequences were derived from CD4+ or CD8+ T cells sorted from blood, sampled in a trial of the OX40 agonist ivuxolimab. Receptors originate from an adult with an advanced solid tumor such as melanoma, head and neck, liver or kidney cancer.

This chain links TRBV7-9 with TRBJ2-2; D is unresolved. The germline CDR1 and CDR2 sequences are SEHNR and FQNEAQ (reference sequence). V lost 5 bases to trimming and J lost 6 bases, with 10 bases between them. The CDR3 consists of 13 residues. CDR3 nucleotide sequence: TGTGCCAGCAGCGATTGGGGTTCCGGGGAGCTGTTTTTT. It specifies CASSDWGSGELFF.

This clone was seen once. V is TRBV18 and J is TRBJ2-3; no firm D call. The CDR3 spans 17 residues. Germline CDR1 reads KGHSH; CDR2 reads LQKENI. V lost 2 bases, J lost 2 bases, and 17 bases lay in between. CDR3 in amino acids: CASSPLYRVVDTDTQYF. The CDR3 coding sequence is TGTGCCAGCTCACCATTGTATCGGGTGGTTGACACAGATACGCAGTATTTT.

The rearrangement links TRBV19 to TRBJ2-3; D gene uncertain. Trimming pared 7 bases from V and 3 bases from J, leaving 20 bases between. Germline V gene data show CDR1 as LNHDA and CDR2 as SQIVND (reference sequence). This CDR3 is built from 16 residues. The CDR3 loop is CASTKKGKSGTDTQYF. The DNA for the CDR3 is TGTGCCAGTACCAAGAAAGGGAAGAGTGGTACAGATACGCAGTATTTT.

The V gene is TRBV28, the J gene TRBJ2-1; TRBD2 matches 7 bases. Germline lookup yields CDR1 MDHEN and CDR2 SYDVKM. The CDR3 has 13 amino acids. After removal of 2 bases from V and 12 bases from J, the junction contained 7 bases not matched to a gene. CDR3 in DNA: TGTGCCAGCAGTTTAGCGGGAGTTTCACGGCAGTTCTTC. Its protein product is CASSLAGVSRQFF.

This sequence joins TRBV23-1 and TRBJ1-5; TRBD1 is a possible D gene (6 bases). TRBV23-1 is an ORF, and what it does is uncertain. The CDR3 has 13 residues. The V gene lost 6 bases and the J gene lost 5 bases, with 11 bases spanning the gap. CDR3 nucleotide sequence: TGCGCCAGCAGATTTTACAGGGATCAGCCCCAGCATTTT. This codes for CASRFYRDQPQHF.